Each of the 15 T cell receptor beta chains below was sequenced from the same sample in a study of cytomegalovirus exposure and HLA in healthy donors. A multiplex PCR was run with 60 Vbeta primers and 13 Jbeta primers. Clones were sequenced by immunoSEQ multiplex PCR, and TCRdb holds only the in-frame ones, with some missing. Among 150,000 to 200,000 clones listed, around 81% were seen once. Source material: PBMCs. The receptors originated from a woman younger than 45 in good health and CMV-seropositive.

In DNA form, the CDR3 reads TGCGCCAGCAGCTTTGGGGGGGCGTCCTACTACGAGCAGTACTTC. It encodes CASSFGGASYYEQYF. The chain uses TRBV5-1 and TRBJ2-7, with a possible D match to TRBD2 (7 bases). CDR1 and CDR2 (germline): SGHRS, YFSETQ. This CDR3 comprises 15 residues. The ends were cut back, 2 bases at V and 3 bases at J, with 15 bases in the middle.

The chain recombines TRBV6-6 with TRBJ1-2; D perhaps matches TRBD1 (6 bases). CDR1 is MNHNY and CDR2 is SVGAGI in the germline V gene (reference sequence). The CDR3 runs 14 residues. Deletions cut 5 bases from V and 8 bases from J, with 18 bases between. CDR3: CASSHYHRDYGYTF. The CDR3 region has the DNA TGTGCCAGCAGTCATTACCACAGGGATTACGGCTACACCTTC.

The V call is TRBV6-6, the J call TRBJ1-1, with D tentatively TRBD1 (5 bases). Germline CDR1 and CDR2: MNHNY and SVGAGI (reference sequence). The V and J ends lost 2 bases and 1 base respectively, with 8 bases between them. CDR3 size: 14 residues. The DNA for the CDR3 is TGTGCCAGCAGTTACAGGGACTCGAACACTGAAGCTTTCTTT. This translates into CASSYRDSNTEAFF.

This chain uses TRBV6-1 with TRBJ1-4; D may be TRBD1 (6 bases). Germline loops: CDR1 MNHNS, CDR2 SASEGT. The CDR3 totals 16 residues. Trimming removed 6 bases at V and 3 bases at J, with 17 bases between. DNA for the CDR3: TGTGCCAGCAGGGAACAGGGCAATTTACCTAATGAAAAACTGTTTTTT. This sequence encodes CASREQGNLPNEKLFF.

In DNA, the CDR3 is TGTGCCAGCTCACGGCAGGGAGGCCAGCCCCAGCATTTT. This translates into CASSRQGGQPQHF. The chain uses TRBV18 and TRBJ1-5; D possibly corresponds to TRBD1 (5 bases). V lost 4 bases, J lost 7 bases, and 11 bases lay in between. The germline CDR1 and CDR2 sequences are KGHSH and LQKENI. There are 13 residues in the CDR3.

For the CDR3, the DNA is TGTGCCAGCAGCCCGGCCACAGGGGGGGCGAAGCTTGAGCAGTTCTTC. This codes for CASSPATGGAKLEQFF. The V and J genes are TRBV5-6 and TRBJ2-1; D possibly corresponds to TRBD1 (8 bases). The CDR3 runs 16 residues. CDR1 is SGHDT and CDR2 is YYEEEE in the germline V gene. Trimming took 4 bases from V and 9 from J, leaving 23 bases between them. Full variable domain (missing parts from reference TRBV5-6 and TRBJ2-1): DAGVTQSPTHLIKTRGQQVTLRCSPKSGHDTVSWYQQALGQGPQFIFQYYEEEERQRGNFPDRFSGHQFPNYSSELNVNALLLGDSALYLCASSPATGGAKLEQFFGPGTRLTVL.

The rearrangement uses TRBV7-2 and TRBJ2-6; D might be TRBD2 (6 bases). Germline V gene sequence: CDR1 SGHTA, CDR2 FQGNSA. The V gene lost 8 bases and the J gene lost 0 bases, with 23 bases spanning the gap. This CDR3 is 19 amino acids long. The CDR3 bases are TGTGCCAGCTTCCGACGGGACTTCATTTTAAGCTCTGGGGCCAACGTCCTGACTTTC. Its protein product is CASFRRDFILSSGANVLTF.

The chain has TRBV2 and TRBJ2-1; 7 bases are shared with TRBD1. The CDR3 runs 14 residues. Unmatched junction bases numbered 11, after V lost 8 bases and J lost 7 bases. The germline gives CDR1 SNHLY, CDR2 FYNNEI. The CDR3 here is CASDTWAGGNEQFF. DNA for the CDR3: TGTGCCAGCGATACCTGGGCAGGGGGTAATGAGCAGTTCTTC.

CDR3 protein: CASSFTPGGQGFSYEQYF. The CDR3, as DNA: TGTGCCAGCAGCTTTACCCCTGGGGGACAGGGATTTAGCTACGAGCAGTACTTC. The V call is TRBV7-6, the J call TRBJ2-7, with 9 bases lining up with TRBD1. The CDR3 is 18 residues long. Trimming at V came to 3 bases and at J to 3 bases, leaving 15 bases not matched to a gene. Per germline, CDR1 SGHVS and CDR2 FNYEAQ.

The chain combines TRBV14 with TRBJ1-2; possibly TRBD1 for D (5 bases). Germline V lookup: CDR1 SGHDN, CDR2 FVKESK. The V end was cut by 0 bases, the J end by 3 bases, with 11 bases between. The CDR3 is 15 residues long. CDR3 protein: CASSQDFRADYGYTF. As DNA, the CDR3 is TGTGCCAGCAGCCAAGATTTCAGGGCAGACTATGGCTACACCTTC.

The chain is built from TRBV11-2 and TRBJ1-2, with D uncertain. Per the germline V gene, CDR1 is SGHAT and CDR2 is FQNNGV. CDR3 length: 17 residues. V was shortened by 6 bases and J by 0 bases, with 20 bases between the two germline ends. CDR3 amino acids: CASRPLGGSTANYGYTF. The CDR3 coding sequence is TGTGCCAGCAGACCCTTGGGTGGGAGCACCGCTAACTATGGCTACACCTTC.

The chain has TRBV5-6 and TRBJ1-1, with D possibly TRBD1 on 6 matching bases. The germline V gene has CDR1 SGHDT and CDR2 YYEEEE. The CDR3 is made up of 15 amino acids. The germline V and J ends were trimmed by 1 base and 2 bases, with 12 bases remaining between them. CDR3 in DNA: TGTGCCAGCAGCTTGTGGGGGCCGGCAAACACTGAAGCTTTCTTT. It translates to CASSLWGPANTEAFF.

V is TRBV2 and J is TRBJ1-4; possible D gene TRBD1, 6 bases. The CDR3 spans 11 residues. The germline V and J ends were trimmed by 7 bases and 13 bases, with 13 bases remaining between them. Germline CDR1 SNHLY, CDR2 FYNNEI. CDR3 nucleotides: TGTGCCAGCACAGTGACAGGTCCACTGTTTTTT. This encodes CASTVTGPLFF.

In its sample, this clone was seen a few times. This chain uses TRBV4-1 with TRBJ1-1; a possible D gene is TRBD1 (5 bases). The germline gives CDR1 MGHRA, CDR2 YSYEKL. The CDR3 contains 15 residues. The V end was cut by 0 bases, the J end by 3 bases, with 11 bases between. The DNA for the CDR3 is TGCGCCAGCAGCCAAGATAGGGTAGGGGACACTGAAGCTTTCTTT. Its protein product is CASSQDRVGDTEAFF.

This clone was observed a handful of times. The CDR3 DNA reads TGTGCCACCAGCAGAGCCGAGGATGGCTACACCTTC. Its protein is CATSRAEDGYTF. The V gene is TRBV15, the J gene TRBJ1-2, with unresolved D. The CDR3 loop spans 12 amino acids. CDR1 is LNHNV and CDR2 is YYDKDF in the germline V gene (reference sequence). The germline V and J ends were trimmed by 1 base and 6 bases, with 6 bases remaining between them.